This T cell receptor beta chain was captured by sequencing in a study of regulatory T cells in long-lasting Graves disease (dated by TCRdb to about 2021). For the wider study: In the newly diagnosed Graves' disease group, patients had been taking antithyroid drugs for less than 3 months. This study used TCR sequencing and RNA sequencing of peripheral blood to compare persistent Graves' disease patients against newly diagnosed Graves' disease patients. The study took place in China and was registered as a clinical trial. TCR sequencing covered some 13 persistent and 20 newly diagnosed Graves' disease patients, 33 samples in total.

What the study reported, not specific to this receptor: The authors acknowledged the small sample size as a limitation that may reduce accuracy. Compared with newly diagnosed patients, persistent Graves' disease patients had lower TCR Shannon entropy and fewer highly expanded clones, which suggests clonal expansion. Persistent patients shared more public clonotypes among themselves (2,741) than newly diagnosed patients did (over 950). TRBV28, TRBJ1-2 and TRBJ2-5 were preferentially used in persistent disease, while TRBV20-1 and TRBJ2-1 were favored in newly diagnosed disease. Sequencing and analysis were limited to the TCR beta chain. Because the primary lesion, thyroid tissue, could not be accessed, the study looked at peripheral blood alone.

This clonotype was recorded a few times. Its antigen remains undetermined. Base qualities are missing; no much larger clone stands one base away. V drops 0 bases and J drops 7 bases, leaving 6 bases in between. The CDR3 spans 13 residues, from the cysteine through the phenylalanine. The DNA shown is the 39-base CDR3, in frame from base 1. From the germline V gene (reference sequence), CDR1 is MNHEY and CDR2 is SMNVEV. The time point label for this specimen denotes: newly diagnosed GD, antithyroid drugs for less than 3 months. RNA was extracted from PBMCs in TRIzol for both TCR sequencing and RNA sequencing. The diagnosis of Graves' disease followed American Thyroid Association guidelines. The patients came from an endocrinology department in Xi'an, China. From each patient, approximately 10 milliliters of peripheral blood was collected into an EDTA anticoagulant tube. Ficoll Paque Plus density gradient separation was used to isolate PBMCs, and no further T cell sorting was done. An Agilent 2100 Bioanalyzer and agarose gel were used to check RNA quality, and a NanoDrop 2000 was used to measure RNA concentration.

The protocol used for the library was multiplex PCR. Sequencing instrument: Illumina HiSeq 4000. TCR beta libraries were built with iRepertoire HTBI primers and Arm-PCR amplification of CDR3 regions. Before sequencing, the PCR products went through gel purification. In the source study's methods: Gene usage analysis of CDR3 amino acid clonotypes used the roughly 60 TRBV and around 13 TRBJ segments found across samples. Filtered high-quality paired reads were merged into contigs using COPE and FqMerger. Contigs were aligned with BLAST to IMGT TRBV, TRBD and TRBJ reference genes, and CDR3 was defined per IMGT. Clonotypes above 0.1% frequency were classified as highly expanded clones. Shannon entropy was used to measure repertoire diversity, and the Gini coefficient was used to measure V-J evenness. Public clonotypes were defined as clonotypes shared by more than one individual. TCRdb took the public reads, trimmed them with fastp at Q25, ran MiXCR for clone calling and kept in-frame beta chains. When rows share a CDR3 protein, they turn into one entry using the most common DNA and genes. TCRdb's processing, not the study's, gives the V and J calls here. This sample comprises 350,000 to 450,000 distinct CDR3 sequences, about 15% of them detected only once. Around 17% of the sample goes to the ten largest clones.

A further study also used this sample, focusing on T cells in Graves' hyperthyroidism and ophthalmopathy. According to the second study: Stable Graves' hyperthyroidism was defined as no progression to ophthalmopathy during 18 months of follow-up. Hyperthyroidism patients were aged 18 to 65 years and newly diagnosed, with disease duration of less than 2 months. Exclusion was applied to patients with uncontrolled infections, other autoimmune diseases, pregnancy or lactation. Clinical symptoms, serum thyroxine and TRAb, thyroid ultrasound, and orbital computed tomography formed the basis for the diagnoses. The first round of RT-PCR for the TCR CDR3 was performed with the HTBI primer set and the Qiagen OneStep RT-PCR kit. Most expanded thyroid clonotypes (frequency above 0.001) were also detected in blood, a finding suggesting that blood repertoires may reflect thyroid immune responses. A 13 V-J signature model separated ophthalmopathy from stable hyperthyroidism, with roughly 88% sensitivity and roughly 81% specificity in cross-validation and 80%/75% in testing. During validation, the model predicted progression to ophthalmopathy a median of roughly six months ahead of onset, with roughly 65% sensitivity and around 72% specificity. TCR V-J signatures able to tell the groups apart were searched for in a discovery cohort of 90 to 100 patients, of whom 43 had Graves' ophthalmopathy and 57 had stable Graves' hyperthyroidism. An independent validation cohort of under 20 hyperthyroidism patients and about 15 patients who later progressed to ophthalmopathy tested prospective prediction of ophthalmopathy. For training and testing, the 100 patients in the discovery cohort were randomly divided in a 7:3 ratio. The study also compared thyroid tissue and blood T-cell repertoires from a handful of Graves' hyperthyroidism patients. Once sampling was done, hyperthyroidism patients were given methimazole at a starting dose of 30 mg daily, whereas ophthalmopathy patients were given high-dose intravenous methylprednisolone. Libraries were constructed in a second round of multiplex PCR, after which size selection and purification were performed. Libraries were sequenced paired-end with 100 bp reads on an Illumina HiSeq2000. SOAPnuke was used to process the raw data, removing reads that contained adapters or uncalled bases, had a mean Phred below 15, or lacked an exact match to the constant primer or identifier. High-quality paired reads were merged using COPE v1.2.5, and each unique nucleotide sequence was defined as a clonotype. Clonotypes were aligned to IMGT TRBV, TRBD and TRBJ reference segments using MiTCR v1.1. The analysis was restricted to V-J combinations with a frequency above 0.0001, which together covered roughly 99% of the repertoires. The TCS score was defined as F50 (clonal expansion) divided by E x V (chaos), with BLOSUM62-based TCRdist calculated between CDR3 peptides within each V-J. Welch's t-statistics and random forest reduced 514 V-J features to 13, which were used in a naive Bayes classifier (R e1071). Sample size was not statistically predetermined, and investigators were not blinded to group allocation. According to the paper, TCR Vbeta CDR3 sequencing was carried out on about 140 peripheral blood samples, which came from approximately 41 ophthalmopathy, approximately 78 hyperthyroidism and some 17 progressor patients.

The rearranged chain carries TRBV27 and TRBJ2-2; the D gene is unclear. The sequence came from a woman in her thirties with Graves disease. Donor details come from another sample of the same person, matched by shared clones. The material sequenced was peripheral blood mononuclear cells (PBMCs), taken at new diagnosis, from a patient treated with antithyroid drugs. At the DNA level, the sequence is TGTGCCAGCAGTTTATCGGCGGACGGGGAGCTGTTTTTT. It codes for CASSLSADGELFF.